The clone carrying this TCR beta chain showed up many times. As yet, its antigen is unknown. The data belong to a study of cytomegalovirus exposure and HLA in healthy donors. Study results and caveats: Altogether, some 170 TCR beta chains were recorded as cytomegalovirus-associated. Later analysis associated a missense DCLRE1C variant with TCR beta V- and J-gene trimming. The study assumed roughly uniform donor sequencing depth for presence/absence analyses.

60 Vbeta and 13 Jbeta primers were used in PCR. The table came from immunoSEQ multiplex PCR; TCRdb's copy has only in-frame clones and leaves some out. Of about 190,000 clones detected, about four fifths appear once; the ten largest clones hold about 5%. CDR1 is SGDLS, CDR2 YYNGEE, per germline. CDR3 length: 16 amino acids. Trimming removed 4 bases from V and 3 bases from J; junction bases left unmatched: 8. The chain has TRBV9 and TRBJ2-1; 9 bases map to TRBD1. Sequencing input: PBMCs. The sequence came from a man in his thirties or forties in good health and CMV-seropositive. The CDR3 coding sequence is TGTGCCAGCAGCCCGTATTTGGACAGGGGCTACAATGAGCAGTTCTTC. The encoded protein is CASSPYLDRGYNEQFF.